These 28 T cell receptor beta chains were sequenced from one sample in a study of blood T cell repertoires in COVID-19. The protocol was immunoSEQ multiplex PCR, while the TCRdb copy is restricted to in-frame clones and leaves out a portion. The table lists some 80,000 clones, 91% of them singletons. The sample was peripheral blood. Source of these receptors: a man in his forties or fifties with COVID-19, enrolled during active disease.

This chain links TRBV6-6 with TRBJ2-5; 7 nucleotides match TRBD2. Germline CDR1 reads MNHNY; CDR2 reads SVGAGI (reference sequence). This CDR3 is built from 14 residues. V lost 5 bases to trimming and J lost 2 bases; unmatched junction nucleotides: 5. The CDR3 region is CASSPYGRQETQYF. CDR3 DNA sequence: TGTGCCAGCAGTCCCTACGGGAGGCAAGAGACCCAGTACTTC.

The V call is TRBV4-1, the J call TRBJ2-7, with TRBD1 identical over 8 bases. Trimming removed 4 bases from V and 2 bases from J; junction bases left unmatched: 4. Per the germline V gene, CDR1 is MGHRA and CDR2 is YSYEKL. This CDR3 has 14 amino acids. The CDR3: CASSPRTGTYEQYF. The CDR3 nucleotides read TGCGCCAGCAGCCCACGGACAGGGACCTACGAGCAGTACTTC.

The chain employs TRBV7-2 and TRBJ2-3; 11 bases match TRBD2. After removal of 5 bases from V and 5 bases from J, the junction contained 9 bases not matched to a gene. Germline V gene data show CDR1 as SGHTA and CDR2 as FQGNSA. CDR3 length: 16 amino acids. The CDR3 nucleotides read TGTGCCAGCAGCAAAAAAGGGACTAGCGGTGGAGATACGCAGTATTTT. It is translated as CASSKKGTSGGDTQYF.

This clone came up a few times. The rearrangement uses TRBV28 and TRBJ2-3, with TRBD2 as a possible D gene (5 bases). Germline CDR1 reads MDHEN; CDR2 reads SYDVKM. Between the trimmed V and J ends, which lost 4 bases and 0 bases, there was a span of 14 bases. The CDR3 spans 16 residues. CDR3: CASSSRVRGSTDTQYF. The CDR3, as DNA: TGTGCCAGCAGTTCCCGGGTCCGGGGTAGCACAGATACGCAGTATTTT.

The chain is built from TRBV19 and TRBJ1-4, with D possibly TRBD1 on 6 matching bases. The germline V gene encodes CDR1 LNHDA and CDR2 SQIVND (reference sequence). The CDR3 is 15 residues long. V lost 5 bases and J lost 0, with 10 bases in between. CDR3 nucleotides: TGTGCCAGTAGTGACAGGCCAGCAACTAATGAAAAACTGTTTTTT. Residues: CASSDRPATNEKLFF.

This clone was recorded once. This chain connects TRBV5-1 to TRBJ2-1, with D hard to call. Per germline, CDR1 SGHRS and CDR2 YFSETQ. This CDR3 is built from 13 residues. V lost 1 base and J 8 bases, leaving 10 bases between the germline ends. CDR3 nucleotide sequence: TGCGCCAGCAGCTTGACCCTAGTCGATGAGCAGTTCTTC. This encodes CASSLTLVDEQFF.

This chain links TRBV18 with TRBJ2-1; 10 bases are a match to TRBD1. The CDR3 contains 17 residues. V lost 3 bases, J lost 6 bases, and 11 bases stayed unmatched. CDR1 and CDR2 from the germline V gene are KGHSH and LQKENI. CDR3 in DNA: TGTGCCAGCTCACCGGACAGGGGGTGGGCTAGTGTCAATGAGCAGTTCTTC. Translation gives CASSPDRGWASVNEQFF. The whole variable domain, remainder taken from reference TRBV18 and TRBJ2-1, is NAGVMQNPRHLVRRRGQEARLRCSPMKGHSHVYWYRQLPEEGLKFMVYLQKENIIDESGMPKERFSAEFPKEGPSILRIQQVVRGDSAAYFCASSPDRGWASVNEQFFGPGTRLTVL.

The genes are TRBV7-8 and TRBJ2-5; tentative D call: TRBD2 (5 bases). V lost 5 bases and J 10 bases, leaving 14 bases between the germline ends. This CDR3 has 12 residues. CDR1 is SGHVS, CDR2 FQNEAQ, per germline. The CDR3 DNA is TGTGCCAGCAGCCTCTACGCGAGGGTCCAGTACTTC. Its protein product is CASSLYARVQYF.

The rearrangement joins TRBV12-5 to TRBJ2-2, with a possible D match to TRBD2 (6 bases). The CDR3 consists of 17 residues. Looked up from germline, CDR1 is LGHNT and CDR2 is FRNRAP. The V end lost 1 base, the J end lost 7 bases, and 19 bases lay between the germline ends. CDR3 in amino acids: CASGLDVGPQRVGELFF. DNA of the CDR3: TGTGCTAGTGGTTTGGACGTAGGGCCGCAGCGGGTCGGGGAGCTGTTTTTT.

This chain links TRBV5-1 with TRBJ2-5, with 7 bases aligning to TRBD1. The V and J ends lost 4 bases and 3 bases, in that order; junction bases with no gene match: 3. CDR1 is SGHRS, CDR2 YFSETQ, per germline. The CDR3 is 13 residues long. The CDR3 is CASSIRGKETQYF. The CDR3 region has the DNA TGCGCCAGCAGCATCAGGGGGAAAGAGACCCAGTACTTC. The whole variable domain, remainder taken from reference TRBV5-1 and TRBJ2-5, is KAGVTQTPRYLIKTRGQQVTLSCSPISGHRSVSWYQQTPGQGLQFLFEYFSETQRNKGNFPGRFSGRQFSNSRSEMNVSTLELGDSALYLCASSIRGKETQYFGPGTRLLVL.

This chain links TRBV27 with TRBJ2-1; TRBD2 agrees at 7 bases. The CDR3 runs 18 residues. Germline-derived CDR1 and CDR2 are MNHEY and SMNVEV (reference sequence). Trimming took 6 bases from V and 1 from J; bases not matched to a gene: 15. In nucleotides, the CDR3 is TGTGCCAGCAGGCCGGCGCGGGAGTGGGGGGGATCCTACAATGAGCAGTTCTTC. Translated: CASRPAREWGGSYNEQFF.

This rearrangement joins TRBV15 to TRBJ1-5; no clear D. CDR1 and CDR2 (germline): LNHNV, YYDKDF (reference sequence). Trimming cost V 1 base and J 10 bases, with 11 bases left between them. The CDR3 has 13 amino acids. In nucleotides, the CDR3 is TGTGCCACCAGCAGAGTTCAGGAAGATCCCCAGCATTTT. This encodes CATSRVQEDPQHF.

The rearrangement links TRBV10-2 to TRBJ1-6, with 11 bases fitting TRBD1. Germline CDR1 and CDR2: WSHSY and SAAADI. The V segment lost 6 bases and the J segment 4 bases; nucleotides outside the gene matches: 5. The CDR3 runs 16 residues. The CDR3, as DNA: TGCGCCAGCAGACCGGGACAGGGGGGGTATAATTCACCCCTCCACTTT. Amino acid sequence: CASRPGQGGYNSPLHF.

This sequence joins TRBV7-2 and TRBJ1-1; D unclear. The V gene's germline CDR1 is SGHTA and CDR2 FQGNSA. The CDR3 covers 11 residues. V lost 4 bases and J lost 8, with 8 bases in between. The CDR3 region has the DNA TGTGCCAGCAGCTCCCAAATCGAAGCTTTCTTT. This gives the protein CASSSQIEAFF.

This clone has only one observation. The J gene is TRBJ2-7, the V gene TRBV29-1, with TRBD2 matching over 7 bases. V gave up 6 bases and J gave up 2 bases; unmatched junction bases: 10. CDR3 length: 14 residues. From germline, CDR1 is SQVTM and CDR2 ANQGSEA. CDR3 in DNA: TGCAGCGTAAAAGGGCGGGAGTCCACCTACGAGCAGTACTTC. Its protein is CSVKGRESTYEQYF.

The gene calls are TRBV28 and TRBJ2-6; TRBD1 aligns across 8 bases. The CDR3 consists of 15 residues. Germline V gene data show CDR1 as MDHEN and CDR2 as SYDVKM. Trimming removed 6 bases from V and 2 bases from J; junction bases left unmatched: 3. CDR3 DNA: TGTGCCAGCAGCTCAGGGGGCACTGGGGCCAACGTCCTGACTTTC. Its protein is CASSSGGTGANVLTF.

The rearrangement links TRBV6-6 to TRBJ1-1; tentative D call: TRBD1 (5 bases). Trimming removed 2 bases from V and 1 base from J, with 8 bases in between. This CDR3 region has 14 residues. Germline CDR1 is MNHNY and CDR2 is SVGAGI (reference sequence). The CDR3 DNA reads TGTGCCAGCAGTTACCGGGGGACGAACACTGAAGCTTTCTTT. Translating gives CASSYRGTNTEAFF.

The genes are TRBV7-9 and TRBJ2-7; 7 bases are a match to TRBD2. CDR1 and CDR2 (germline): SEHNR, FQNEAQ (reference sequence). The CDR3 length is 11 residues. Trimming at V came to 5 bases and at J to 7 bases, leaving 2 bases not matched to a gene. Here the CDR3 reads CASSPLAEQYF. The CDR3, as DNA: TGTGCCAGCAGCCCACTAGCGGAGCAGTACTTC.

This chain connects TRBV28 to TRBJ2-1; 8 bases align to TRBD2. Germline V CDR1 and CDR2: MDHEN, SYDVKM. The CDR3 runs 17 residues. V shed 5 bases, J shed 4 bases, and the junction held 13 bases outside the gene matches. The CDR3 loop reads CASSPELAGRGYNEQFF. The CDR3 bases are TGTGCCAGCAGTCCCGAATTAGCGGGGAGGGGGTACAATGAGCAGTTCTTC. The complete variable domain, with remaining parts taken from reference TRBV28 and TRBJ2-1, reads DVKVTQSSRYLVKRTGEKVFLECVQDMDHENMFWYRQDPGLGLRLIYFSYDVKMKEKGDIPEGYSVSREKKERFSLILESASTNQTSMYLCASSPELAGRGYNEQFFGPGTRLTVL.

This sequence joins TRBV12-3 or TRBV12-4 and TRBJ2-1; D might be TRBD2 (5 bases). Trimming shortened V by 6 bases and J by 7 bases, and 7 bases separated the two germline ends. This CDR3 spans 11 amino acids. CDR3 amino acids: CASSRRNEQFF. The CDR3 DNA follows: TGTGCCAGCAGCCGGAGGAATGAGCAGTTCTTC.

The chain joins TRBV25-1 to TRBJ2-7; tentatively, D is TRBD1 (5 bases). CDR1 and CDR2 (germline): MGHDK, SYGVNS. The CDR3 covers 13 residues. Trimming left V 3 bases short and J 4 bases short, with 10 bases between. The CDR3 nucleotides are TGTGCCAGCAGTGATTCTTACAGGTACGAGCAGTACGTC. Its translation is CASSDSYRYEQYV.

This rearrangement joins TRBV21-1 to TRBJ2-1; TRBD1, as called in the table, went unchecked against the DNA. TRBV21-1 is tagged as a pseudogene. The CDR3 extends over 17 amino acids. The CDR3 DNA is TGTGCCAGCAGCCTTTACAGGGGTTCAGGCTCCTACAATGAGCAGTTCTTC. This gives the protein CASSLYRGSGSYNEQFF.

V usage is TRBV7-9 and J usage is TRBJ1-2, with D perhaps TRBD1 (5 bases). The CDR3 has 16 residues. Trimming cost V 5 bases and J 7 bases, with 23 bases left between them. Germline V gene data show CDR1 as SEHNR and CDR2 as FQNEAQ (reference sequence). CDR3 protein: CASSPTGTLGNLGYTF. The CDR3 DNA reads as TGTGCCAGCAGCCCTACGGGGACTCTGGGGAACCTTGGCTACACCTTC.

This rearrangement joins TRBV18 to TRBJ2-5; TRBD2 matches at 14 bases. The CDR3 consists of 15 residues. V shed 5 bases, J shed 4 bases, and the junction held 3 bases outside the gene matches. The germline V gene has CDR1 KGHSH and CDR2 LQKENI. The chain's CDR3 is CASSSGTSGRETQYF. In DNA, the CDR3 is TGTGCCAGCTCATCCGGGACTAGCGGGAGAGAGACCCAGTACTTC.

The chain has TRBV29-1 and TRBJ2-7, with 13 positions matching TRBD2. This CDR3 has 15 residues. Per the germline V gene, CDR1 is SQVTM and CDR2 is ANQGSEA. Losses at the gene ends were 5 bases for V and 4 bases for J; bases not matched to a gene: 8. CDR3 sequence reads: CSVYGLAGAPYEQYF. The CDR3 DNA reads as TGCAGCGTTTATGGACTAGCGGGAGCTCCGTACGAGCAGTACTTC.

As DNA, the CDR3 is TGTGCCAGCAGCTTACTAGCGGGAGGAGAGACCCAGTACTTC. It codes for CASSLLAGGETQYF. The chain joins TRBV7-2 to TRBJ2-5; 11 bases are shared with TRBD2. The germline V gene has CDR1 SGHTA and CDR2 FQGNSA. Losses at the gene ends were 2 bases for V and 4 bases for J; bases not matched to a gene: 0. The CDR3 contains 14 residues.

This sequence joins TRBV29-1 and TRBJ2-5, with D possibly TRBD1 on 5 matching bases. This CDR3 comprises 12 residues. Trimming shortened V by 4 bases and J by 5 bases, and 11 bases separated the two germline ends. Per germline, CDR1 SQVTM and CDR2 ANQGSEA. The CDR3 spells CSVVKQGETQYF. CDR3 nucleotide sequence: TGCAGCGTTGTGAAGCAGGGCGAGACCCAGTACTTC.

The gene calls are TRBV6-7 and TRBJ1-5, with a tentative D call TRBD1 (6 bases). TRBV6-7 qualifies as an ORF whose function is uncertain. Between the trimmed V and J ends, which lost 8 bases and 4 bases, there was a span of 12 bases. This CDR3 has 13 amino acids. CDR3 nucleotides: TGTGCCAGCCATCAGGGGTCGAATCAGCCCCAGCATTTT. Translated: CASHQGSNQPQHF.